This T cell receptor beta chain was retrieved from a study of cytotoxic CD8 clonotypes in ibrutinib-treated CLL. Study-level background: Sequencing produced an average of around 260,000 productive templates and approximately 100,000 productive rearrangements per sample.

Trimming removed 7 bases from V and 4 bases from J; junction bases left unmatched: 7. CDR1 SQVTM and CDR2 ANQGSEA come from the germline V gene. The CDR3 runs 13 residues. TCRdb's copy holds only in-frame clones and misses some; the assay was immunoSEQ multiplex PCR. The sample carries around 29,000 clones, about three quarters recorded once. The chain carries TRBV29-1 and TRBJ1-3, with 7 bases aligning to TRBD1. Sequenced material: PBMCs, taken after 24 months of ibrutinib treatment. This clonotype originated in a human donor with chronic lymphocytic leukemia. In nucleotides, the CDR3 is TGCAGCGGTAGGGGGCTGGGGGGAAACACCATATATTTT. Protein sequence: CSGRGLGGNTIYF.